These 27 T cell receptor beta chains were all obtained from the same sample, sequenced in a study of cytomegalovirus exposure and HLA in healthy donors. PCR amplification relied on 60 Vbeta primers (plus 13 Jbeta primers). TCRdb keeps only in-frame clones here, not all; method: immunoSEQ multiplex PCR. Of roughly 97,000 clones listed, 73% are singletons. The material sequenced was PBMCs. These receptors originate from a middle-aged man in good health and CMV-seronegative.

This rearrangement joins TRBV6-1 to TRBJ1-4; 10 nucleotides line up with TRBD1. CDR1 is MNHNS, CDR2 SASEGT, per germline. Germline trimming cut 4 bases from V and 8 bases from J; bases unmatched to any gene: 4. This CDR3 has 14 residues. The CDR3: CASSGQGAGEKLFF. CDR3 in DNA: TGTGCCAGCAGTGGACAGGGGGCGGGGGAAAAACTGTTTTTT.

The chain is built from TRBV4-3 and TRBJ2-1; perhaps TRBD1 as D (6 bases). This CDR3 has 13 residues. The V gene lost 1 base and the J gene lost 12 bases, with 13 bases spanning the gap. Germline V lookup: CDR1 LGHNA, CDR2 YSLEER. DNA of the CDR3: TGCGCCAGCAGCCAAGGCCCGAGGACAGCGCAGTTCTTC. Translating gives CASSQGPRTAQFF.

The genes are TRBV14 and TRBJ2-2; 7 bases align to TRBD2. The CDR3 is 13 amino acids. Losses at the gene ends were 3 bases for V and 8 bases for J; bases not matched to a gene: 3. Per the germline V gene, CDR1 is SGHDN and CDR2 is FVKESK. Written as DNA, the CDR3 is TGTGCCAGCAGCCAGACTAGCAGGGGGGAGCTGTTTTTT. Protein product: CASSQTSRGELFF.

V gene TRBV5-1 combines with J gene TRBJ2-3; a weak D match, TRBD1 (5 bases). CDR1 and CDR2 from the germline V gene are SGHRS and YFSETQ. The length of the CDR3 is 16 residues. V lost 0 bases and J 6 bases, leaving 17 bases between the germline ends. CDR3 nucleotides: TGCGCCAGCAGCTTGGGAGCCTCAGGGCTCGGGGATACGCAGTATTTT. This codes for CASSLGASGLGDTQYF.

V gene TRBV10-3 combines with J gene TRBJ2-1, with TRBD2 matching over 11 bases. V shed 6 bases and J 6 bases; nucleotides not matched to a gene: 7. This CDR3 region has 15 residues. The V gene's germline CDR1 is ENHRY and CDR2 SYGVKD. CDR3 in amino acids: CAIRGGTSGVNEQFF. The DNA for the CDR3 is TGTGCCATCAGGGGAGGGACTAGCGGTGTCAATGAGCAGTTCTTC.

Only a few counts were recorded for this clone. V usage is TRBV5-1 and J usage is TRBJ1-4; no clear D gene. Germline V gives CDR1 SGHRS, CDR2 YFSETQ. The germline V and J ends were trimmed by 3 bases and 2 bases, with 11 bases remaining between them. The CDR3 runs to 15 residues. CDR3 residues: CASSSNGVTNEKLFF. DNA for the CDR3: TGCGCCAGCAGCTCGAACGGGGTCACTAATGAAAAACTGTTTTTT.

CDR3 in amino acids: CASSVNGQMNTEAFF. The DNA for the CDR3 is TGTGCCAGCAGTGTGAACGGACAGATGAACACTGAAGCTTTCTTT. The gene calls are TRBV6-1 and TRBJ1-1; D perhaps matches TRBD1 (6 bases). V dropped 4 bases and J dropped 0 bases, with 12 bases sitting between them. Germline CDR1 and CDR2: MNHNS and SASEGT. This CDR3 has 15 residues.

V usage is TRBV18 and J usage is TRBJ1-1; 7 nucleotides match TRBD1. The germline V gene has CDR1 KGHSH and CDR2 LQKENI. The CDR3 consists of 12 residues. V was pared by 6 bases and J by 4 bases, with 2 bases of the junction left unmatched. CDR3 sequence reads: CASSNRGTEAFF. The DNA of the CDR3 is TGTGCCAGCTCTAACAGGGGCACTGAAGCTTTCTTT.

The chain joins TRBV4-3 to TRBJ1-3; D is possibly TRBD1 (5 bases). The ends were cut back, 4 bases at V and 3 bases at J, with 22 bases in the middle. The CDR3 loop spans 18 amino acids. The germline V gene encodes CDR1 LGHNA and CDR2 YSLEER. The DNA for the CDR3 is TGCGCCAGCAGCCGACTCGTTGATGATAGGGGAGGTGGAAACACCATATATTTT. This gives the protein CASSRLVDDRGGGNTIYF.

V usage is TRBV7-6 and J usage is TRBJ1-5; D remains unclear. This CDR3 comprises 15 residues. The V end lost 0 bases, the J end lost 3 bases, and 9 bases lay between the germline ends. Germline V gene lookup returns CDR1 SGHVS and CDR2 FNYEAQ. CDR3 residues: CASSLAPGVNQPQHF. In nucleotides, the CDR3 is TGTGCCAGCAGCTTAGCCCCCGGGGTCAATCAGCCCCAGCATTTT.

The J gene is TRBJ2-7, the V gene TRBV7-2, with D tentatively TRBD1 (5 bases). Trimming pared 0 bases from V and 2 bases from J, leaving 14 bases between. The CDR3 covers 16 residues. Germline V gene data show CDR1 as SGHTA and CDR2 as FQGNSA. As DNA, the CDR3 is TGTGCCAGCAGCTTAGCGGTGGGGCTGGTGGCCTACGAGCAGTACTTC. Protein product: CASSLAVGLVAYEQYF.

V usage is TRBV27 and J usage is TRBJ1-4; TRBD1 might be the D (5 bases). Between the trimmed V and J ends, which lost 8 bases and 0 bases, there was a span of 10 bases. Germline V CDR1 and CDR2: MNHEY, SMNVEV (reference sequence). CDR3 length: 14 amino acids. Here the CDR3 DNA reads TGTGCCAGCGCAGGGATGGCAACTAATGAAAAACTGTTTTTT. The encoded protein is CASAGMATNEKLFF.

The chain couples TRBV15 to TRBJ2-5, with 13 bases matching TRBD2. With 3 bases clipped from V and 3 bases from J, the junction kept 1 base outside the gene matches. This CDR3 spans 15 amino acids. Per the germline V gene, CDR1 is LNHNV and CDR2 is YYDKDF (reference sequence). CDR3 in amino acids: CATSSGTSGEETQYF. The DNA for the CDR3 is TGTGCCACCAGCAGCGGGACTAGCGGGGAAGAGACCCAGTACTTC. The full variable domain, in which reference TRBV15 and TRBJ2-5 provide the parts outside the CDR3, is DAMVIQNPRYQVTQFGKPVTLSCSQTLNHNVMYWYQQKSSQAPKLLFHYYDKDFNNEADTPDNFQSRRPNTSFCFLDIRSPGLGDTAMYLCATSSGTSGEETQYFGPGTRLLVL.

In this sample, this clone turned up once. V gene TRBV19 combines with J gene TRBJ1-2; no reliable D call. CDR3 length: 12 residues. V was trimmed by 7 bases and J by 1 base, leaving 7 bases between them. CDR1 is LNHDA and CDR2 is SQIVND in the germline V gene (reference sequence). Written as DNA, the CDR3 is TGTGCCAGTATGGAGCTTAACTATGGCTACACCTTC. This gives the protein CASMELNYGYTF.

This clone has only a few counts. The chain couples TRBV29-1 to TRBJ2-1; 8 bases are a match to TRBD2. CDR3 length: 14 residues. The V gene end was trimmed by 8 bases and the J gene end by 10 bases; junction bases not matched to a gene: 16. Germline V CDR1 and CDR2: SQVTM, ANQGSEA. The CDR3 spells CSTRGAGGQSEQFF. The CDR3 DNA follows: TGCAGCACTCGGGGGGCGGGGGGCCAATCGGAGCAGTTCTTC.

The CDR3 nucleotides read TGTGCCAGCAGCTCCTTAGCGGGGCCCCCACAAGAGACCCAGTACTTC. Translated: CASSSLAGPPQETQYF. The chain employs TRBV7-6 and TRBJ2-5; 8 bases align to TRBD2. The CDR3 extends over 16 amino acids. CDR1 is SGHVS, CDR2 FNYEAQ, per germline. The trim removed 4 bases at V and 2 bases at J, leaving 9 bases unmatched.

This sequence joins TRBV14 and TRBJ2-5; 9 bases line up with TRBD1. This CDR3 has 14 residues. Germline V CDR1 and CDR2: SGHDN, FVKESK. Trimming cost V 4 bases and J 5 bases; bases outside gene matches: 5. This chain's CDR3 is CASSLGTGLETQYF. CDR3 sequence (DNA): TGTGCCAGCAGCCTGGGGACAGGGTTGGAGACCCAGTACTTC.

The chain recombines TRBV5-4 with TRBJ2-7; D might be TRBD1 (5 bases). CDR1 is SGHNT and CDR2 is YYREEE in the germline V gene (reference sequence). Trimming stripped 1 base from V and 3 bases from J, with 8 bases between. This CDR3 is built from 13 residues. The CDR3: CASSLTGLYEQYF. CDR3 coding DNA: TGTGCCAGCAGCTTGACAGGCCTCTACGAGCAGTACTTC.

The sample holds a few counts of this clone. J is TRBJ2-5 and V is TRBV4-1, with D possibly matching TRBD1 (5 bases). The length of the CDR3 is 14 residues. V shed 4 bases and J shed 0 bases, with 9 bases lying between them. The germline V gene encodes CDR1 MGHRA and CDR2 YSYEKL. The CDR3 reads CASSLTVYQETQYF. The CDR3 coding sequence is TGCGCCAGCAGCCTGACAGTGTACCAAGAGACCCAGTACTTC.

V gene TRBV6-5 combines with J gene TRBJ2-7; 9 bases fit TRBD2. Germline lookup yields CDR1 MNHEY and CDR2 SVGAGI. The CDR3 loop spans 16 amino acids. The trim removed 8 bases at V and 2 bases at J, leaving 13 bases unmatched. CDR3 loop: CASGSPLAGLAYEQYF. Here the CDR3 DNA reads TGTGCCAGCGGTTCCCCACTAGCGGGCCTTGCCTACGAGCAGTACTTC.

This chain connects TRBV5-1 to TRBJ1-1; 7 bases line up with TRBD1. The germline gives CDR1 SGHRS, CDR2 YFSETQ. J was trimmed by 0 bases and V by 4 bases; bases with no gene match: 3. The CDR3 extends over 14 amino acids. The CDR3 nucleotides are TGCGCCAGCAGCCAGGACAGGCTGAACACTGAAGCTTTCTTT. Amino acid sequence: CASSQDRLNTEAFF.

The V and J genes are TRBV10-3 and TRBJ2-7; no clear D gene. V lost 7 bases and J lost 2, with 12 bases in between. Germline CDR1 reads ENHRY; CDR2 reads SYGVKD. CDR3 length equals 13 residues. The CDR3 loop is CAINAGATYEQYF. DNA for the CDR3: TGTGCCATCAATGCAGGTGCAACCTACGAGCAGTACTTC.

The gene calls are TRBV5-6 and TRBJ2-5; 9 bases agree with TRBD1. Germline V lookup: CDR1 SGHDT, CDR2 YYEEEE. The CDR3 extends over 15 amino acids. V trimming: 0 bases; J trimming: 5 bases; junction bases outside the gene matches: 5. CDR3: CASSLATGGRETQYF. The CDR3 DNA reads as TGTGCCAGCAGCTTGGCTACAGGGGGCCGGGAGACCCAGTACTTC.

CDR3 DNA: TGCGCCAGCAGAGACACCGTTGCCCTCTACGAGCAGTACTTC. This sequence encodes CASRDTVALYEQYF. This chain joins TRBV10-2 and TRBJ2-7; D call uncertain. With 6 bases removed from V and 3 bases from J, the gap between germline ends came to 15 bases. Germline lookup yields CDR1 WSHSY and CDR2 SAAADI. This CDR3 spans 14 amino acids.

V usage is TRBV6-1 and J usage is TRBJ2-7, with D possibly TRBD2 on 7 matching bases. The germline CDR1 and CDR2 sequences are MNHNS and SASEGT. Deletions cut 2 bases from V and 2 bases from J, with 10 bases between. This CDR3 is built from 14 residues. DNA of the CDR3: TGTGCCAGCAGTGAATGGGGGGGGCCCTACGAGCAGTACTTC. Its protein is CASSEWGGPYEQYF.

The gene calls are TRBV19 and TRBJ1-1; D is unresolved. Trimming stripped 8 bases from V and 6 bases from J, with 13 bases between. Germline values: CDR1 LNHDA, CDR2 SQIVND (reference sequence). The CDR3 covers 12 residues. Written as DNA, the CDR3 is TGTGCCAGTTCATACGGGGTTGCTGAAGCTTTCTTT. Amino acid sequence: CASSYGVAEAFF.

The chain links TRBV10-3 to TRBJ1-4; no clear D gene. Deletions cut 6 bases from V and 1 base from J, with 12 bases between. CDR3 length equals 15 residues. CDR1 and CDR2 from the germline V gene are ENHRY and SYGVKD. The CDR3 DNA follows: TGTGCCATCAGCGAGAATGCGGGAACTAATGAAAAACTGTTTTTT. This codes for CAISENAGTNEKLFF.